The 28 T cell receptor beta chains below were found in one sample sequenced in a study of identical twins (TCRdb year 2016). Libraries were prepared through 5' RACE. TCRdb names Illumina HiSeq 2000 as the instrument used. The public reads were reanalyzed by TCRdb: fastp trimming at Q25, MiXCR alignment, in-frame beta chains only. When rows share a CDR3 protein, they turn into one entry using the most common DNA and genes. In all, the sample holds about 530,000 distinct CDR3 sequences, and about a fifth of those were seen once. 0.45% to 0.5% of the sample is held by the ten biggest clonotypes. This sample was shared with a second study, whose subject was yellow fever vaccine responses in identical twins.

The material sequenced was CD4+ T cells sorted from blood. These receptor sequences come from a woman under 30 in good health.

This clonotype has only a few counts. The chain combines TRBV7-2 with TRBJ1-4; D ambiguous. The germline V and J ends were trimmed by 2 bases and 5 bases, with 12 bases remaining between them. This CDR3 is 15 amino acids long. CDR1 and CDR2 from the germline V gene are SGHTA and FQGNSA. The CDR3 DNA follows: TGTGCCAGCAGCTTATTTCAACAGCTAAATGAAAAACTGTTTTTT. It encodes CASSLFQQLNEKLFF. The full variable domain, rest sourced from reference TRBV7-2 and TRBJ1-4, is GAGVSQSPSNKVTEKGKDVELRCDPISGHTALYWYRQSLGQGLEFLIYFQGNSAPDKSGLPSDRFSAERTGGSVSTLTIQRTQQEDSAVYLCASSLFQQLNEKLFFGSGTQLSVL.

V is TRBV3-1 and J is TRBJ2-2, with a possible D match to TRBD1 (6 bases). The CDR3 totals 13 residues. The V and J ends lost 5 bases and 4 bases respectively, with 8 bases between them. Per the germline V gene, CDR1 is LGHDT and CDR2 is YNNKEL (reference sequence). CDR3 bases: TGTGCCAGCAGCAACAGGGCCACCGGGGAGCTGTTTTTT. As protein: CASSNRATGELFF.

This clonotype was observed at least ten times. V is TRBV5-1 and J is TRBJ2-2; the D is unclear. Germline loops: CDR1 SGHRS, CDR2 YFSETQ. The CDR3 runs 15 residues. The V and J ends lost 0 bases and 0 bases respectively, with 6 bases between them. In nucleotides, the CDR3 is TGCGCCAGCAGCTTGGTAGTTACGAACACCGGGGAGCTGTTTTTT. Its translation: CASSLVVTNTGELFF.

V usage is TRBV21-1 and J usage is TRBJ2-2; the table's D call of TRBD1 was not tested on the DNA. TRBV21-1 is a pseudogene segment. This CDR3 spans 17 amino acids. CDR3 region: CASSIPPEGLGTGELFF. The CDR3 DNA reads TGTGCCAGCAGCATTCCCCCCGAAGGGCTAGGCACCGGGGAGCTGTTTTTT.

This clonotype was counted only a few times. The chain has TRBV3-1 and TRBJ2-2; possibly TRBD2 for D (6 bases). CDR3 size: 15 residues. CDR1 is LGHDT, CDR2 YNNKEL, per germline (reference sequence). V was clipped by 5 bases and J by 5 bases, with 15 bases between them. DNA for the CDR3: TGTGCCAGCAGCGGAAGACTAGGGACGACCGGGGAGCTGTTTTTT. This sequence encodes CASSGRLGTTGELFF.

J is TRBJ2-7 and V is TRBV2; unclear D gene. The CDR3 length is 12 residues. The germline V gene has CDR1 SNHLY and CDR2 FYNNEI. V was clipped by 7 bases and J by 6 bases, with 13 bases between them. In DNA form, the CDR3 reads TGTGCCAGCAAGGAAGGGATCCCCGAGCAGTACTTC. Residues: CASKEGIPEQYF. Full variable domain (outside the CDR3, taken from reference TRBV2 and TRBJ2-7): EPEVTQTPSHQVTQMGQEVILRCVPISNHLYFYWYRQILGQKVEFLVSFYNNEISEKSEIFDDQFSVERPDGSNFTLKIRSTKLEDSAMYFCASKEGIPEQYFGPGTRLTVT.

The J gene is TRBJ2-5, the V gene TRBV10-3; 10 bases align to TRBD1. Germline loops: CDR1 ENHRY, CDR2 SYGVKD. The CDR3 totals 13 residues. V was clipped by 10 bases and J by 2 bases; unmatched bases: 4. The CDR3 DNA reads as TGTGCCACCGACAGGGGGCCGCAAGAGACCCAGTACTTC. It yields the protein CATDRGPQETQYF.

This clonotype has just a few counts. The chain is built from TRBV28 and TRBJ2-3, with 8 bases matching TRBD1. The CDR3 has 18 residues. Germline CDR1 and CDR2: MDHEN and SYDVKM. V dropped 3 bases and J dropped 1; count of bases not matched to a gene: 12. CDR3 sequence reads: CASSFPPSTGAGTDTQYF. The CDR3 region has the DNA TGTGCCAGCAGTTTTCCCCCTTCGACAGGGGCAGGCACAGATACGCAGTATTTT.

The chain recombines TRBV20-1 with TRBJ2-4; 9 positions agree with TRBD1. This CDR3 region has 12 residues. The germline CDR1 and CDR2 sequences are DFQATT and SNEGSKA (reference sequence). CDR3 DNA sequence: TGCAGCTCGACAGGGGGGAAAAACATTCAGTACTTC. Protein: CSSTGGKNIQYF.

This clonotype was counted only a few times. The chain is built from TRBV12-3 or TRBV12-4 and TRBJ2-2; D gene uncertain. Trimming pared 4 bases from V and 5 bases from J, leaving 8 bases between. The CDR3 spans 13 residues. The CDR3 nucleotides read TGTGCCAGCAGTTCCAGCGTTACCGGGGAGCTGTTTTTT. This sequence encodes CASSSSVTGELFF.

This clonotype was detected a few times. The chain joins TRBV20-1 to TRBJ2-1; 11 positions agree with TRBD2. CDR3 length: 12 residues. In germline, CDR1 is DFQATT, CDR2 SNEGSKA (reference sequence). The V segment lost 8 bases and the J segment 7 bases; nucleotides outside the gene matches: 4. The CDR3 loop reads CSIAGGPNEQFF. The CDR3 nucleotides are TGCAGTATAGCGGGAGGGCCAAATGAGCAGTTCTTC.

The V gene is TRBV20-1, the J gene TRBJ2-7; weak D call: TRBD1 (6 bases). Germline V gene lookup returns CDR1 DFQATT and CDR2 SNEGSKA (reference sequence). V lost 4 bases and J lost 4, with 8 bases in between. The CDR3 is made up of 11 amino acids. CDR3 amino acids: CSATQGYEQYF. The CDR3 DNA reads TGCAGTGCTACCCAGGGGTACGAGCAGTACTTC.

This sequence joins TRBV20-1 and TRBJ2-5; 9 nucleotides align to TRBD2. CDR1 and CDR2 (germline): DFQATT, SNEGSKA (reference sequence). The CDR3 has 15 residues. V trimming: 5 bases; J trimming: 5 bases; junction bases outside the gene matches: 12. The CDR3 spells CSAHDSSGGLETQYF. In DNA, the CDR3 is TGCAGTGCTCACGACTCCAGCGGGGGGCTCGAGACCCAGTACTTC.

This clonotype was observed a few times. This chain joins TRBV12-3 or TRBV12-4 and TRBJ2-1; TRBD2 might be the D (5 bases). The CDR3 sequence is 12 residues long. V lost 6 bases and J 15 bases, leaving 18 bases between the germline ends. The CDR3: CASSSGPGWWFF. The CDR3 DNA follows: TGTGCCAGCAGCTCCGGCCCGGGGTGGTGGTTCTTC.

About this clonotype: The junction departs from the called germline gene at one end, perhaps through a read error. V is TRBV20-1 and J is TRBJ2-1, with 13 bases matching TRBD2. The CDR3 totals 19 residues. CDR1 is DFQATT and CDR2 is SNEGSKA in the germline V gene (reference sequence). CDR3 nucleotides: TGCTGTGCTTCCCGGACTAGCGGGAGAGTATTGTCAACCTACAATGAGCAGTTCTTC. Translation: CCASRTSGRVLSTYNEQFF.

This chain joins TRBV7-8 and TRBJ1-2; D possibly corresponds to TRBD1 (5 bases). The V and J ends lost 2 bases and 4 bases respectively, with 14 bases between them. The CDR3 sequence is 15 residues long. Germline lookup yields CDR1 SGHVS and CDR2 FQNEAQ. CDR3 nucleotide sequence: TGTGCCAGCAGCTTATCCCAGGGCGTCGGCTATGGCTACACCTTC. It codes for CASSLSQGVGYGYTF.

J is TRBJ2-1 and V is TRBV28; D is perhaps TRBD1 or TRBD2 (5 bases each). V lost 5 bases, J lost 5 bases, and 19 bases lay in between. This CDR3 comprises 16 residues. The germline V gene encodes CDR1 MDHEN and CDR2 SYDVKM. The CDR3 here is CASSPIDRGRDNEQFF. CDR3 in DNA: TGTGCCAGCAGTCCAATCGACCGGGGCAGGGACAATGAGCAGTTCTTC.

CDR3 region: CASSSAGSEAFF. In nucleotides, the CDR3 is TGTGCCAGCAGTAGCGCAGGCTCTGAAGCTTTCTTT. The chain recombines TRBV28 with TRBJ1-1; D not certain. Looked up from germline, CDR1 is MDHEN and CDR2 is SYDVKM. The CDR3 spans 12 residues. Between the trimmed V and J ends, which lost 5 bases and 6 bases, there was a span of 10 bases.

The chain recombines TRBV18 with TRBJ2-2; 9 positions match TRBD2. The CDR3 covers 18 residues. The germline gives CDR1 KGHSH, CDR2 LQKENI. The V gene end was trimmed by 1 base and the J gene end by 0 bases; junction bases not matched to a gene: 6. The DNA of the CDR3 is TGTGCCAGCTCACCACGGCTAGCGGGACAGACGAACACCGGGGAGCTGTTTTTT. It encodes CASSPRLAGQTNTGELFF.

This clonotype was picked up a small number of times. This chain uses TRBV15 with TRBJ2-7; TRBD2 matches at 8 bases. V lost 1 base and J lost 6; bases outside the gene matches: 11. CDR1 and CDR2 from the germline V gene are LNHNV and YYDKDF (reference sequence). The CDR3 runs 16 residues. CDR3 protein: CATSRVAGGLSFEQYF. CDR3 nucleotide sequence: TGTGCCACCAGCAGAGTTGCGGGAGGACTCTCTTTCGAGCAGTACTTC.

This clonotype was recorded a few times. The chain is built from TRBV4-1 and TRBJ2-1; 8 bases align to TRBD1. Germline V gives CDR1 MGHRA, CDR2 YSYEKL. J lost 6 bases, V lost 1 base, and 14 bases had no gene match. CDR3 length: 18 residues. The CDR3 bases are TGCGCCAGCAGCCAAGGTGTTAATAGGCAGGGGGCGAGCAATGAGCAGTTCTTC. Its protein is CASSQGVNRQGASNEQFF.

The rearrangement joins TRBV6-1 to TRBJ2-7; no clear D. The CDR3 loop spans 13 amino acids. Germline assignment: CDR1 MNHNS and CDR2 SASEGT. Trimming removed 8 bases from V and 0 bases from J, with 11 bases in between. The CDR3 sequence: CASGVVASYEQYF. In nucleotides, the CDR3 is TGTGCCAGCGGGGTCGTAGCCTCCTACGAGCAGTACTTC.

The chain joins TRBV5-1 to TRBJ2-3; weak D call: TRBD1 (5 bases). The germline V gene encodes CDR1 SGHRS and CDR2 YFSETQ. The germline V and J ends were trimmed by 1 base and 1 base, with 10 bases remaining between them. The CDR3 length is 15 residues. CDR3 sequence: CASSLTGLGTDTQYF. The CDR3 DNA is TGCGCCAGCAGCTTGACAGGCTTAGGCACAGATACGCAGTATTTT.

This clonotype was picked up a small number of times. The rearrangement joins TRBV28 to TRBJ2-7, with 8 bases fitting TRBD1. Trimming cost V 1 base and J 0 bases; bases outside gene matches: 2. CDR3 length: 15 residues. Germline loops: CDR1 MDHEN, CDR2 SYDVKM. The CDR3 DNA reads TGTGCCAGCAGTTTATCGGGACAGGACTCCTACGAGCAGTACTTC. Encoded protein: CASSLSGQDSYEQYF.

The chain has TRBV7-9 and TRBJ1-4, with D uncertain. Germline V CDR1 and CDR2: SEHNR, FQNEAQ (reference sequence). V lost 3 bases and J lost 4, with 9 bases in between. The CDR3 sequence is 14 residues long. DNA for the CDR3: TGTGCCAGCAGCTTTGGCTCCTATAATGAAAAACTGTTTTTT. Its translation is CASSFGSYNEKLFF.

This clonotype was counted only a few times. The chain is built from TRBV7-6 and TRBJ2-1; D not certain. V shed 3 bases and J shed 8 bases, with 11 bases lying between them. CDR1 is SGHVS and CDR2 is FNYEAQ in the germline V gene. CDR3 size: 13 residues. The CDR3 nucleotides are TGTGCCAGCAGCTTTGTTAGCCAATATGAGCAGTTCTTC. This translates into CASSFVSQYEQFF. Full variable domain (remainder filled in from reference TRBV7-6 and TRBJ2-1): GAGVSQSPRYKVTKRGQDVALRCDPISGHVSLYWYRQALGQGPEFLTYFNYEAQQDKSGLPNDRFSAERPEGSISTLTIQRTEQRDSAMYRCASSFVSQYEQFFGPGTRLTVL.

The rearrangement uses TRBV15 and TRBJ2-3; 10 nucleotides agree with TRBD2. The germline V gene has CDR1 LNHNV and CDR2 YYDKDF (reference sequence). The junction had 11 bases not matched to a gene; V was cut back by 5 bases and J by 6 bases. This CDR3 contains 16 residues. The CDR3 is CATSGLSGGSIDTQYF. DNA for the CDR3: TGTGCCACCAGCGGACTTAGCGGGGGGTCGATCGATACGCAGTATTTT.

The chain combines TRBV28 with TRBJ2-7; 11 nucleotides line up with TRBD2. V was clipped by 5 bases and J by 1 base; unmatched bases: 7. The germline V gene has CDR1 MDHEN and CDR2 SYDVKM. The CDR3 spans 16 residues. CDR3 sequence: CASSAPGLAVSYEQYF. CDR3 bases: TGTGCCAGCAGTGCCCCGGGACTAGCGGTTTCCTACGAGCAGTACTTC.